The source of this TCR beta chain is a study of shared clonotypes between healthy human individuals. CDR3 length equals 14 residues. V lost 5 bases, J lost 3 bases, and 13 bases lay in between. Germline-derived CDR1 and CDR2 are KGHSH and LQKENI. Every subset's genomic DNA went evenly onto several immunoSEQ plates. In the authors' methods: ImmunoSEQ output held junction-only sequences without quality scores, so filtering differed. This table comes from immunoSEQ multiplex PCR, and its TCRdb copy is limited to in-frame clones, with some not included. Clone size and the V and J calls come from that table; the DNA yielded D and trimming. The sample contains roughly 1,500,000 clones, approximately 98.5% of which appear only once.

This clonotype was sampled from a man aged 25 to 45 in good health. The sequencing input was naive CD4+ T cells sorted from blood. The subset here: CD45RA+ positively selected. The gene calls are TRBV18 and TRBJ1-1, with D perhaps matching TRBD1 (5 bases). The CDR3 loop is CASSTRARDTEAFF. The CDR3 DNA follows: TGTGCCAGCTCAACCAGGGCTAGGGACACTGAAGCTTTCTTT.